The TCR beta chain under discussion was sequenced for a study of spatial heterogeneity in lung cancer (dated by TCRdb to the late 2010s). About the study as a whole: Beta-chain transcripts were consistently detected in greater numbers than alpha-chain transcripts, which likely reflects a higher abundance of beta-chain transcripts. The study quantitatively compared TCR alpha and beta repertoires across multiple tumor regions, matched nontumor lung and blood in non-small cell lung cancer. At surgery, about 210 tumor regions, approximately 64 matched nontumor lung samples and 50 to 60 PBMC samples were TCR-sequenced for both alpha and beta chains. Nonsynonymous mutation counts, determined by whole-exome sequencing of tumor tissue, were related to features of the TCR repertoire. In the raw uncorrected reads, each unique combination of TCR and UMI appeared more than ten times on average. Broader findings and caveats from the paper: Ubiquitous expanded tumor TCRs were detected in blood more often at tumor resection than at routine follow-up. Confirming at a functional level the hypothesis that regional TCRs recognize regional mutations was considered to require additional single-cell paired TCR alpha and beta sequencing.

The germline V gene (reference sequence) specifies SGHNT as CDR1 and YYREEE as CDR2. The CDR3 holds 16 amino acids from the cysteine to the phenylalanine. This entry keeps only the CDR3 DNA: 48 bases, framed from base 1. Ends trimmed: V by 4 bases, J by 4 bases; bases unmatched to a gene: 9. Library preparation employed 5' RACE. For sequencing, a NextSeq 500 was employed. The TCR library protocol attached a unique molecular identifier to each TCR cDNA molecule to allow correction of PCR and sequencing errors. The paper's data handling went like this. TCR identification, UMI-based error correction and CDR3 extraction were performed with Decombinator tools. Expanded TCRs were defined as those above a frequency of 2 per 1,000, corresponding to the top 1% of the tumor frequency distribution. Renyi diversity was computed with the R vegan package after each repertoire had been subsampled 100 times to 5,000 TCRs. CDR3 similarity networks were built from amino acid triplet string-kernel similarity, connecting CDR3s with pairwise similarity above 0.82. TCRdb handled the public reads itself, with Q25 trimming in fastp and clone calling in MiXCR, and kept productive beta chains. Entries are consolidated by CDR3 protein sequence, retaining the most common genes and DNA. The V and J calls and clone size come from TCRdb's table, not from the authors' own analysis. Present in this sample are roughly 70,000 distinct CDR3 sequences, approximately 12% of which were seen just once. Over 5.5% of the sample is in the top ten clones.

In the case of this clonotype: No antigen is known for it. No base quality information exists; no much larger clone differs at one position.

The intended sense of this specimen's time point label: sample taken at primary tumor resection. TCR sequencing used whole RNA extracted from tumor and nontumor lung tissue, or from cryopreserved PBMC samples, without cell sorting. The donors were 65 to 90 patients from the lung TRACERx cohort who had early-stage, untreated non-small cell lung cancer. Patients were selected for TCR sequencing only if sufficient RNA was available from at least two tumor regions. This clonotype was sampled from a male donor with early-stage non-small cell lung cancer. The specimen comprised PBMCs, sampled at surgery. The V and J segments used are TRBV5-4 and TRBJ2-7; 12 junctional bases match TRBD2. The CDR3 protein is CASSLTSGSSPYEQYF. The sequenced DNA is TGTGCCAGCAGCCTGACTAGCGGGAGTTCCCCTTACGAGCAGTACTTC.